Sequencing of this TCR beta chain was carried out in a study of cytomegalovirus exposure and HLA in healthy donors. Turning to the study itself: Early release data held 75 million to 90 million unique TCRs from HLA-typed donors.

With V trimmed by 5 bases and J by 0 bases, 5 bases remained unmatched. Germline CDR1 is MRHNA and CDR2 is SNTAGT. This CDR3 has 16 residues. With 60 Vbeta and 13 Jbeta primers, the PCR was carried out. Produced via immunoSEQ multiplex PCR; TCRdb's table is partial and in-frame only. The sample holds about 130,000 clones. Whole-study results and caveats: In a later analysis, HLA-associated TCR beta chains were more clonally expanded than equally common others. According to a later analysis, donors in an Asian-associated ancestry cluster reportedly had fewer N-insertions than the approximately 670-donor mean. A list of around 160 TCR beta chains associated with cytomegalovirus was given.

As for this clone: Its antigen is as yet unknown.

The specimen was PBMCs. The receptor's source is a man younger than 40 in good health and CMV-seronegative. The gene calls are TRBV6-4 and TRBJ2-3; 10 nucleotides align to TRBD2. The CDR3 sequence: CASSTGLASSTDTQYF. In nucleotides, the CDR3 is TGTGCCAGCAGTACGGGACTAGCGTCTAGCACAGATACGCAGTATTTT.